This T cell receptor (beta chain) was found in a study of beta chain features in type 1 diabetes (dated 2018 in TCRdb). In the study overall: Mean age, gender distribution, total cell number and subset yield did not differ between patients and healthy donors. The study compared the TCRB repertoires of sorted circulating CD4+ T cell subsets in recently diagnosed type 1 diabetes patients with those in matched healthy donors. Naive and central memory subsets were obtained from all 30 or so donors, but regulatory and stem cell-like memory subsets were isolated from only 8 patients and 8 healthy donors. Across all samples, about 110 million sorted cells were examined, and cell number per subset correlated strongly with RNA yield. Broader findings and caveats from the paper: PCR might favor shorter templates, but patient and control samples were amplified and corrected together, so any skew would affect both groups equally. At VDJ recombination sites, patients with type 1 diabetes made fewer insertions and deleted more nucleotides, a pattern implying thymic rearrangement abnormalities. Because cDNA was sequenced instead of genomic DNA, activated cells with high expression could be over-represented, although the groups did not differ in activation or CD3 levels. In all four CD4+ subsets, TCRB CDR3 length was moderately but significantly shorter in type 1 diabetes patients. Naive, central memory and regulatory TCRB repertoires appeared more similar among patients than among healthy donors. HLA sub-analyses involved small numbers of individuals, so any influence of HLA type on TCRB rearrangement remained unresolved.

Only a few counts were recorded for this clone. Which antigen it targets is not known. No base quality values were provided; no much bigger clone lies one nucleotide off. A single peripheral blood draw of around 120 mL on average was collected from each donor into heparinised tubes. A BD FACSAria II and a panel including CD45RO, CCR7, CD25, CD127, CD95 and CD27 were used to sort naive, central memory, regulatory and stem cell-like memory CD4+ T cells. All sorted populations exceeded 95% purity. PBMCs were isolated right away by Lymphoprep density gradient centrifugation and were stained directly, without culture. So that batch effects would be minimized, each experiment stained and sorted samples in pairs, pairing one healthy donor with one patient. The High Capacity cDNA Reverse Transcription Kit was used to reverse transcribe all of the isolated RNA, meaning that expressed TCRB transcripts were what got sequenced. Deep immunoSEQ sequencing was performed on naive, central memory and regulatory T cell samples, with an average of around 3.4 million total reads per sample. After sorted cells were lysed in RLT buffer, RNA was extracted with DNase-treated RNeasy Micro or Mini kits, with the choice depending on cell number. Each cell subset was processed on its own to prevent cross-contamination, while patient and healthy donor samples were processed together. The immunoSEQ multiplex PCR was used to amplify TCRB sequences from cDNA, generating 87-bp fragments that spanned the CDR3 region. Sequencing of the amplicons was done on the Illumina HiSeq platform. In the source study's methods: PCR bias was corrected computationally using synthetic template baselines, and reads within Hamming distance 2 were collapsed, with unmergeable singletons discarded. Reads were aligned against IMGT to assign V, D and J genes, CDR3 length and insertions or deletions at six rearrangement sites. Within each subset, clonotype counts were normalized to the number of sorted cells before true diversity and Gini coefficients were calculated with the tcR R package. The overlap coefficient, calculated on TCRB nucleotide sequences, was used to measure repertoire sharing. Out-of-frame TCRB sequences from naive cells were analyzed to stand in for the pre-selection repertoire. Drawn from immuneACCESS, this table holds only the in-frame rearrangements with V and J called that TCRdb kept. Clones are partly lost; checked studies trace under half to an unresolved V gene and leave the rest unexplained. That table gives V, J and clone size, and the DNA gave D and trimming. The sample yields 400,000 to 550,000 clones; over 10% were counted once. The ten largest clonotypes hold over 0.04% of the sample.

V is clipped by 2 bases and J by 0 bases, and the sequence between their germline boundaries is 11 bases long. CDR1 is given as KGHSH and CDR2 as LQKENI, both from the germline V gene. The CDR3 sequence holds 17 residues, the cysteine and phenylalanine included. Of the read, only the CDR3 DNA is kept; its 51 bases are in frame from base 1. The V and J genes are TRBV18 and TRBJ2-6; no D gene call is confident. The receptor's source is a woman aged 18-29 years in good health. The sequenced material came from naive CD4+ T cells from blood. The cell subset or site label here, explained by the study, means: true naive CD4+ T cells. The CDR3 amino acid sequence is: CASSPRAADSGANVLTF. The DNA sequence is TGTGCCAGCTCACCAAGGGCTGCCGACTCTGGGGCCAACGTCCTGACTTTC.